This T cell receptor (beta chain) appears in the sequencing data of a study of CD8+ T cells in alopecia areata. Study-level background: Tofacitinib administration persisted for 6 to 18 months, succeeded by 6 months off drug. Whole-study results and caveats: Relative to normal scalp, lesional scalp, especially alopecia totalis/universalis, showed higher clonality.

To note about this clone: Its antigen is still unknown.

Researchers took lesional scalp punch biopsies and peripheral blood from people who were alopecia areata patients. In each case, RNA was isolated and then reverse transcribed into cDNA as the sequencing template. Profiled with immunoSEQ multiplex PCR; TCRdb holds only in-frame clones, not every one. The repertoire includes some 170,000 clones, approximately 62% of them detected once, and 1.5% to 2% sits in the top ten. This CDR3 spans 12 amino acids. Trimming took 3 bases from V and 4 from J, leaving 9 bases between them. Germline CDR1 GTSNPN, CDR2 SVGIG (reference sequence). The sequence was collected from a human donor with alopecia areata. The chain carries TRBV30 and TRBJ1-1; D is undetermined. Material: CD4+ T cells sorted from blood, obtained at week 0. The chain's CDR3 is CAWRVLLTEAFF. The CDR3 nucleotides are TGTGCCTGGAGGGTCCTACTCACTGAAGCTTTCTTT.